The rows below give T cell receptor beta chains drawn from one sample of a study of cytotoxic CD8 clonotypes in ibrutinib-treated CLL. Sequencing used immunoSEQ multiplex PCR; TCRdb keeps in-frame clones, though not all of them. Of over 6,500 clones listed, 60% to 80% were seen once; the top ten hold around 27%. The sample here was PBMCs, taken before ibrutinib treatment. The receptors derive from a human donor with chronic lymphocytic leukemia. The CDR3 runs from the conserved cysteine through the conserved F or W. The D gene is left open where the match is weak. Some rows mark clone size as missing; the rest say once, few, many or name a class of expanded clone.

v_gene	abundance	d_gene	j_gene	CDR3nt	CDR3aa
TRBV19	NA	NA	TRBJ1-6	TGTGCCAGTACGAGGGCCTCTAATTCACCCCTCCACTTT	CASTRASNSPLHF
TRBV5-1	NA	NA	TRBJ2-3	TGCGCCAGCAGCTTGGCCTATGTGGGGGGCGGGAAAGATACGCAGTATTTT	CASSLAYVGGGKDTQYF
TRBV5-1	NA	NA	TRBJ2-1	TGCGCCAGCAGCTTGGATGTTGCCGGTGAGCAGTTCTTC	CASSLDVAGEQFF
TRBV18	NA	NA	TRBJ1-2	TGTGCCAGCTCACCGGATCGGGACACAACCTATGGCTACACCTTC	CASSPDRDTTYGYTF
TRBV4-2	NA	NA	TRBJ2-1	TGTGCCAGCAGCCAAGATACGGAGGGTTACAATGAGCAGTTCTTC	CASSQDTEGYNEQFF
TRBV28	NA	NA	TRBJ2-7	TGTGCCAGCAGTTTCTCGGGGATAACCTACGAGCAGTACTTC	CASSFSGITYEQYF
TRBV6-5	few	NA	TRBJ2-7	TGTGCCAGCAGCCCGCAGGGTAACACCTACGAGCAGTACTTC	CASSPQGNTYEQYF
TRBV25-1	NA	TRBD1	TRBJ1-5	TGTGCCAGCAGTGAATCACGTACAGGGGGCCATCAGCCCCAGCATTTT	CASSESRTGGHQPQHF
TRBV5-1	NA	NA	TRBJ2-2	TGCGCCAGCACCGGGACCCTGAACACCGGGGAGCTGTTTTTT	CASTGTLNTGELFF
TRBV7-6	NA	NA	TRBJ2-7	TGTGCCAGCAGCCCGGAGTCCCACGAGCAGTACTTC	CASSPESHEQYF
TRBV6-5	NA	TRBD1	TRBJ2-1	TGTGCCAGCAGTAGACCGGGACAGGGTCGGTATGAGCAGTTCTTC	CASSRPGQGRYEQFF
TRBV5-6	once	NA	TRBJ2-2	TGTGCCAGCAGCTTGGTTCCTCAGACCGGGGAGCTGTTTTTT	CASSLVPQTGELFF
TRBV27	NA	TRBD1	TRBJ2-1	TGTGCCAGCAGTTTTTACCGTCTCAGGGGGCCGGGTGAGCAGTTCTTC	CASSFYRLRGPGEQFF
TRBV29-1	NA	NA	TRBJ1-1	TGCAGCGTGGATAAAGGGACGTTGAACACTGAAGCTTTCTTT	CSVDKGTLNTEAFF
TRBV2	NA	NA	TRBJ1-5	TGTGCCAGCAGCGACCAGGGGAGCGGTCAGCCCCAGCATTTT	CASSDQGSGQPQHF
TRBV7-9	few	NA	TRBJ1-2	TGTGCCAGCAGCCCGGGTCGGGGGAACTATGGCTACACCTTC	CASSPGRGNYGYTF
TRBV25-1	few	TRBD1	TRBJ2-2	TGTGCCAGCAGTGAATACCAACAGGGGGCTAACACCGGGGAGCTGTTTTTT	CASSEYQQGANTGELFF
TRBV4-1	NA	NA	TRBJ2-1	TGCGCCAGCAGCCAGGGTATTTACAATGAGCAGTTCTTC	CASSQGIYNEQFF
TRBV30	NA	NA	TRBJ2-1	TGTGCCTGGAATCTCGGGAGTCACAATGAGCAGTTCTTC	CAWNLGSHNEQFF
TRBV4-1	NA	NA	TRBJ1-2	TGCGCCAGCAGCCAAGCCCGGGGACAATATGGCTACACCTTC	CASSQARGQYGYTF
TRBV6-6	medium-sized	NA	TRBJ1-1	TGTGCCAGCAGTTACTCGCGGCTGGGAGCAAAGGCTGAAGCTTTCTTT	CASSYSRLGAKAEAFF
TRBV5-8	NA	NA	TRBJ2-3	TGTGCCAGCAGCTCGAGGGAGGTCCCACATACGCAGTATTTT	CASSSREVPHTQYF
TRBV27	once	TRBD2	TRBJ2-2	TGTGCCAGCAGTTTCCCTAGCGGGAGGAACACCGGGGAGCTGTTTTTT	CASSFPSGRNTGELFF
TRBV6-4	NA	NA	TRBJ1-2	TGTGCCAGCAGCGGAGGGGCTAGGAACTATGGCTACACCTTC	CASSGGARNYGYTF
TRBV5-1	NA	TRBD1	TRBJ1-6	TGCGCCAGCAGCAAGGGACAGGGGGGGAATTCACCCCTCCACTTT	CASSKGQGGNSPLHF
TRBV6-1	NA	NA	TRBJ1-5	TGTGCCAGCAGTGAAGGGACAAGCCATCAGCCCCAGCATTTT	CASSEGTSHQPQHF
TRBV4-2	NA	NA	TRBJ2-1	TGTGCCAGCAGCCAAGATCGCGACGGCAACAATGAGCAGTTCTTC	CASSQDRDGNNEQFF
TRBV4-1	NA	NA	TRBJ2-2	TGCGCCAGCAGCCACTACAACGGGGAGCTGTTTTTT	CASSHYNGELFF
TRBV15	NA	NA	TRBJ1-2	TGTGCCACCAGCAGAGCCCTGGCGGGTGTGCCCTATGGCTACACCTTC	CATSRALAGVPYGYTF
TRBV2	once	NA	TRBJ2-2	TGTGCCAGTGGGCGCGGGAACACCGGGGAGCTGTTTTTT	CASGRGNTGELFF
TRBV4-1	NA	NA	TRBJ1-6	TGCGCCAGCAGCCAAGTACCTTGGGGGGCAGGGAATTCACCCCTCCACTTT	CASSQVPWGAGNSPLHF
TRBV5-1	few	TRBD1	TRBJ2-7	TGCGCCAGCAGCTTTATCCAGGGGGCTTTTGTGGTCGAGCAGTACTTC	CASSFIQGAFVVEQYF
TRBV4-1	few	TRBD1	TRBJ1-6	TGCGCCAGCAGCCAAGCCTCAACAGGGGGCTCCTATAATTCACCCCTCCACTTT	CASSQASTGGSYNSPLHF
TRBV6-6	NA	NA	TRBJ2-7	TGTGCCAGCAGTTACGACGGGACTCCCGGCGAGCAGTACTTC	CASSYDGTPGEQYF
TRBV9	NA	NA	TRBJ2-1	TGTGCCAGCAGCGTCCTTACCTTGCCCAATGAGCAGTTCTTC	CASSVLTLPNEQFF
TRBV11-2	NA	TRBD1	TRBJ1-1	TGTGCCAGCAGCCTCGGACAGGGTTCCACTGAAGCTTTCTTT	CASSLGQGSTEAFF
TRBV7-9	NA	TRBD2	TRBJ2-1	TGTGCCAGCAGCCCTCGACTAGCGGGGACACCCTACAATGAGCAGTTCTTC	CASSPRLAGTPYNEQFF
TRBV30	NA	NA	TRBJ2-7	TGTGCCTGGAGTGCAGGGGGATGGGGGGGCTACGAGCAGTACTTC	CAWSAGGWGGYEQYF
TRBV30	few	NA	TRBJ1-1	TGTGCCTGTGGTTTATTCATGAACACTGAAGCTTTCTTT	CACGLFMNTEAFF
TRBV30	NA	NA	TRBJ1-1	TGTGCCTGGAGTTCATTAATCAGGGTCTCGTCAGCTGAAGCTTTCTTT	CAWSSLIRVSSAEAFF
TRBV27	once	NA	TRBJ2-7	TGTGCCAGCAGTTCCCCCGGGAGTGGGCAGTACTTC	CASSSPGSGQYF
TRBV5-6	NA	NA	TRBJ1-1	TGTGCCAGCAGCTTCCCCCCGGGGGAAGCTTTCTTT	CASSFPPGEAFF
TRBV2	NA	NA	TRBJ2-1	TGTGCCAGCAGTGTTAGGCAGCTGAGCTCCTACAATGAGCAGTTCTTC	CASSVRQLSSYNEQFF
TRBV6-1	NA	TRBD1	TRBJ2-7	TGTGCCAGCAGTGAACGTGAAGGGACAGGGGACGACGAGCAGTACTTC	CASSEREGTGDDEQYF
TRBV9	NA	NA	TRBJ1-1	TGTGCCAGCAGCCGTGTGTTATTGACTGAAGCTTTCTTT	CASSRVLLTEAFF
TRBV7-2	NA	NA	TRBJ1-2	TGTGCCAGCAGCAAGGACAGAGGTAATGGCTACACCTTC	CASSKDRGNGYTF
TRBV6-5	NA	NA	TRBJ2-7	TGTGCCAGCAGTCAAACAGGAGAGAAGCAGTACTTC	CASSQTGEKQYF
TRBV5-4	medium-sized	TRBD2	TRBJ2-2	TGTGCCAGCAGACGAGCGGGGGGGAAGACCGGGGAGCTGTTTTTT	CASRRAGGKTGELFF
TRBV4-1	NA	NA	TRBJ2-7	TGCGCCAGCAGCCAAGACGACAGAAGGGAGTACGAGCAGTACTTC	CASSQDDRREYEQYF
TRBV18	few	TRBD2	TRBJ2-1	TGTGCCAGCTCGGGGCTAGCGGGAGGATTTTTCCACAATGAGCAGTTCTTC	CASSGLAGGFFHNEQFF
TRBV18	NA	TRBD1	TRBJ1-1	TGTGCCAGCTCTCGCACTACAGGGGGCCGGACTGAAGCTTTCTTT	CASSRTTGGRTEAFF
TRBV4-1	once	TRBD2	TRBJ2-3	TGCGCCAGCAGCCAAAGGGGTGGGACTAGCGGGAGGGCCTCCTCTAGCACAGATACGCAGTATTTT	CASSQRGGTSGRASSSTDTQYF
TRBV14	NA	NA	TRBJ1-3	TGTGCCAGCAGCCAAGGGATAGGGGCTGGAAACACCATATATTTT	CASSQGIGAGNTIYF